This paragraph covers one T cell receptor beta chain sequence. Antigen: not known. The CDR3 is 14 residues long. With V trimmed by 4 bases and J by 1 base, 0 bases remained unmatched. CDR1 is MNHNS, CDR2 SASEGT, per germline. The data originate from a study of shared clonotypes between healthy human individuals. Evenly divided among several immunoSEQ plates was the genomic DNA of each subset. Measured with immunoSEQ multiplex PCR; TCRdb has only the in-frame clones, and not every one. Of 2 million or so clones listed, 95% were seen once; the top ten hold approximately 0.13%. Notes on the study in general: Naive subsets generally exceeded memory subsets in estimated richness. Despite large depth, sorted-subset datasets appeared incompletely sequenced.

The clonotype originates from a man between 18 and 35 years old in good health. The chain is built from TRBV6-1 and TRBJ2-3; 9 nucleotides match TRBD2. Material for sequencing was naive CD4+ T cells sorted from blood. Subset specified: CD45RA+ positively selected. CDR3 in DNA: TGTGCCAGCAGTGGGACTAGCGGCACAGATACGCAGTATTTT. Protein sequence: CASSGTSGTDTQYF.